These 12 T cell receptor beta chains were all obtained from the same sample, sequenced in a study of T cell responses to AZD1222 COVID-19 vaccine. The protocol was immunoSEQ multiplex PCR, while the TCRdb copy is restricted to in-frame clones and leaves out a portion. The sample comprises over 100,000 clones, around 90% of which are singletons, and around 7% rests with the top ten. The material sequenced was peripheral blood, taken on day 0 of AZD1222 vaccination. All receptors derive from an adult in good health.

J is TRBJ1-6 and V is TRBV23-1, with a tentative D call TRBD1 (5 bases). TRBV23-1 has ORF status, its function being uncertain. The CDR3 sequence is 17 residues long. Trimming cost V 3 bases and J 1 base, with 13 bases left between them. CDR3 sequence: CASSHPGTGSYNSPLHF. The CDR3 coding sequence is TGCGCCAGCAGTCACCCCGGGACGGGGTCCTATAATTCACCCCTCCACTTT.

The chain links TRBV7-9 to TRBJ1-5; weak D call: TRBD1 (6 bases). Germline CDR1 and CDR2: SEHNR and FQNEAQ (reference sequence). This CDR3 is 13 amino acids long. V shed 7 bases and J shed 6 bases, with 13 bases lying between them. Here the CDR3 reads CASTTGTRQPQHF. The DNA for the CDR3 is TGTGCCAGCACTACAGGGACTCGTCAGCCCCAGCATTTT. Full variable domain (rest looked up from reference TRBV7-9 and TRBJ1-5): DTGVSQNPRHKITKRGQNVTFRCDPISEHNRLYWYRQTLGQGPEFLTYFQNEAQLEKSRLLSDRFSAERPKGSFSTLEIQRTEQGDSAMYLCASTTGTRQPQHFGDGTRLSIL.

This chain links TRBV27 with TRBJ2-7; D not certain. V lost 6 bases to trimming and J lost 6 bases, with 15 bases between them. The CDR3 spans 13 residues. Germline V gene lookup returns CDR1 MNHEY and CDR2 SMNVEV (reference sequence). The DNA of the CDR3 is TGTGCCAGCAGCCCCCAGCCGGCACTCGAGCAGTACTTC. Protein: CASSPQPALEQYF.

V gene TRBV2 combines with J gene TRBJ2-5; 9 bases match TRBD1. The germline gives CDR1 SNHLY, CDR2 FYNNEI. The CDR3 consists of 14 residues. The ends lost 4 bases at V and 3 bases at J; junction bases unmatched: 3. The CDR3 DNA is TGTGCCAGCAGTGCCGGGACAGGGAAAGAGACCCAGTACTTC. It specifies CASSAGTGKETQYF.

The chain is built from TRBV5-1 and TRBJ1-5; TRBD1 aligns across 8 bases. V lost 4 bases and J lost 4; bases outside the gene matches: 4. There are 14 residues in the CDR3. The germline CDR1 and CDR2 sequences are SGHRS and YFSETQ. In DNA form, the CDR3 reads TGCGCCAGCAGCCCCGGACAGGGTAATCAGCCCCAGCATTTT. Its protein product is CASSPGQGNQPQHF.

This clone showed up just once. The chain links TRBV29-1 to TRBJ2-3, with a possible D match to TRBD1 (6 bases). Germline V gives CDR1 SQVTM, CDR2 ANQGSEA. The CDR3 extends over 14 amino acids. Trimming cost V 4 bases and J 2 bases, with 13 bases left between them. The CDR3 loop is CSVGRQGPTDTQYF. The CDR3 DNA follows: TGCAGCGTTGGGCGCCAGGGGCCCACAGATACGCAGTATTTT.

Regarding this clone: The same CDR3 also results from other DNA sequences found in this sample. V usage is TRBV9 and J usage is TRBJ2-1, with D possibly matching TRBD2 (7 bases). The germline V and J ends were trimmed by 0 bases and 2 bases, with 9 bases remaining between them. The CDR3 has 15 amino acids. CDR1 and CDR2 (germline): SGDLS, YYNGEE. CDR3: CASSVGGGPYNEQFF. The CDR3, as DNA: TGTGCCAGCAGCGTAGGCGGGGGCCCCTACAATGAGCAGTTCTTC.

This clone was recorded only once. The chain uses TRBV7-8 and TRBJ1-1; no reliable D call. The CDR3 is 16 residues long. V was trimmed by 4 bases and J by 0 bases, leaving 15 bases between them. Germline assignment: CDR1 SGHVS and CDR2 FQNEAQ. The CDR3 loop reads CASSSTLVGVNTEAFF. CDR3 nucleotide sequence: TGTGCCAGCAGCTCGACCTTAGTTGGGGTGAACACTGAAGCTTTCTTT.

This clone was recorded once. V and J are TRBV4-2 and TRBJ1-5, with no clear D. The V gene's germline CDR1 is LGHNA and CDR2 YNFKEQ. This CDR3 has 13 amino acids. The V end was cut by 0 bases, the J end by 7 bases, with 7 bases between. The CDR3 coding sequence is TGTGCCAGCAGCCAAGAGCTCAGACAGCCCCAGCATTTT. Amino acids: CASSQELRQPQHF.

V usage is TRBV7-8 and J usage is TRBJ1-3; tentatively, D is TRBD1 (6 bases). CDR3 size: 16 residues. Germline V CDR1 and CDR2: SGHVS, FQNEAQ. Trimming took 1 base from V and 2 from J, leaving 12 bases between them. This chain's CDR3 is CASSLGAGVAGNTIYF. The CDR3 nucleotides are TGTGCCAGCAGCTTAGGTGCAGGGGTGGCTGGAAACACCATATATTTT.

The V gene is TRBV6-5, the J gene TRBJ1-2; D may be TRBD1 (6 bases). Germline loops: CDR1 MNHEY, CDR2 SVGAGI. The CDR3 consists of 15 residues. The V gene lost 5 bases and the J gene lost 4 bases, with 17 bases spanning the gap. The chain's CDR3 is CASSNTGIQFYGYTF. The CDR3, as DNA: TGTGCCAGCAGTAATACAGGGATACAATTCTATGGCTACACCTTC.

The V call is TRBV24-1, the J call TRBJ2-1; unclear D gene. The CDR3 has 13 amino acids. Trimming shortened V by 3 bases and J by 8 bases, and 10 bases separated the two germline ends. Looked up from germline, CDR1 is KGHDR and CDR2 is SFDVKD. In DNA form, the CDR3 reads TGTGCCACCAGTGATGGGCCCTTAGATGAGCAGTTCTTC. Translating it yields CATSDGPLDEQFF.